This T cell receptor beta chain was profiled in a study of cytotoxic CD8 clonotypes in ibrutinib-treated CLL. Study overall: Included were about 11 relapsed/refractory and about 14 treatment-naive patients, of whom fewer than 18 were IGHV unmutated.

Study results and caveats: Clonality increased at ibrutinib response and stayed stable in sustained remission. At progression, however, it fell back toward baseline. Sustained-remission and progressing patients' sampling times differed.

Only in-frame clones appear in the TCRdb table, and some are missing; sequencing was by immunoSEQ multiplex PCR. Seen here are some 310,000 clones, about 77% observed once, and the top ten hold more than 6%. Concerning this clone itself: The antigen is not known.

The receptor comes from a human donor with chronic lymphocytic leukemia. This sample comprised PBMCs, obtained before ibrutinib treatment.

Here the CDR3 DNA reads TGTGCCAGCAGCGACACCCTAGGGACGCCTAGTAGCGAGACCCAGTACTTC. Protein: CASSDTLGTPSSETQYF. The chain employs TRBV7-7 and TRBJ2-5; D is tentatively TRBD1 or TRBD2 (5 bases each). CDR3 length: 17 amino acids. CDR1 SSHAT and CDR2 FNYEAQ come from the germline V gene (reference sequence). V was trimmed by 5 bases and J by 5 bases, leaving 24 bases between them.